A single T cell receptor (beta chain) is shown here with its context. The sample comes from a study of cytomegalovirus exposure and HLA in healthy donors. Turning to the study itself: Of the donors genotyped, approximately 400 in all, around 77% fell in the Caucasian-associated ancestry cluster.

At the time of sampling, donors were nominally healthy, though unrecorded immune exposures were likely. A multiplex PCR was run with 60 Vbeta primers and 13 Jbeta primers. Clones were read by immunoSEQ multiplex PCR, and TCRdb kept only the in-frame ones, dropping some. Of some 190,000 clones listed, approximately 84% are singletons. Losses at the gene ends were 5 bases for V and 9 bases for J; bases not matched to a gene: 10. The CDR3 contains 14 residues. CDR1 SGHNT and CDR2 YENEEA come from the germline V gene. Sequencing was performed on PBMCs. The rearrangement links TRBV11-3 to TRBJ2-7, with TRBD1 matching over 10 bases. The TCR sequence derives from a female donor in good health and CMV-seronegative. The CDR3 sequence: CASSPTRQGARQYF. The DNA for the CDR3 is TGTGCCAGCAGCCCCACCAGACAGGGGGCGAGGCAGTACTTC.